This T cell receptor beta chain was profiled in a study of PD-1 blockade in classical Hodgkin lymphoma. Between the trimmed V and J ends, which lost 0 bases and 2 bases, there was a span of 7 bases. From germline, CDR1 is ENHRY and CDR2 SYGVKD. The CDR3 is 14 amino acids. This clone is medium-sized (0.01 to 0.1%) in the sample. Its target is not known. Study-wide results and caveats: Patients who initiated nivolumab within 1 year of ASCT were excluded. By C4D1, CD4+ diversity increased significantly, especially in complete responders.

Exposure to brentuximab vedotin varied, and each patient had relapsed following autologous stem cell transplantation. TCRdb's table, derived via immunoSEQ multiplex PCR, lists solely in-frame clones and lacks some. The sample shows 20,000 to 25,000 clones, about 80% of them seen only once. This sequence joins TRBV10-3 and TRBJ1-2; tentative D call: TRBD1 (5 bases). This clonotype was obtained from a human donor with classical Hodgkin lymphoma. The starting material was peripheral blood mononuclear cells (PBMCs), obtained before the second cycle of nivolumab. CDR3 bases: TGTGCCATCAGTGAGTCGGGGCGGAACTATGGCTACACCTTC. Amino acids: CAISESGRNYGYTF.